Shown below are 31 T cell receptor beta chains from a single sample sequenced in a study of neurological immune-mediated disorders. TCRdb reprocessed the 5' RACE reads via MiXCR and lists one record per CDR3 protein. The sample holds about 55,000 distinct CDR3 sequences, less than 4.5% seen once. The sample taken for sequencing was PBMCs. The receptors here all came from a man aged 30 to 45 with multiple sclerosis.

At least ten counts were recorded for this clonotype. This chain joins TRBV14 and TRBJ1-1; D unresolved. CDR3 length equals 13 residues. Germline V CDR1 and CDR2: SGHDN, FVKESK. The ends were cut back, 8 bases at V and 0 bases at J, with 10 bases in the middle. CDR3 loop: CASREPLNTEAFF. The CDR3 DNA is TGTGCCAGCCGGGAGCCCCTGAACACTGAAGCTTTCTTT.

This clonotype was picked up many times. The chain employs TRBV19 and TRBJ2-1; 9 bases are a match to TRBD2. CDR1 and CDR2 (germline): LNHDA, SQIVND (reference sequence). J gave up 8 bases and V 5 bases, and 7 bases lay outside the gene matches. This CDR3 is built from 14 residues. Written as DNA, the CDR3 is TGTGCCAGTAGTGCTCCTAGCGGGGCCGATGAGCAGTTCTTC. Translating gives CASSAPSGADEQFF.

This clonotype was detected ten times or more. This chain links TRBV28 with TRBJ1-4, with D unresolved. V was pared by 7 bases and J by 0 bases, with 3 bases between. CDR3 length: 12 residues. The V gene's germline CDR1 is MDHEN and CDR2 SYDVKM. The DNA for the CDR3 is TGTGCCAGCACTGCAACTAATGAAAAACTGTTTTTT. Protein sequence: CASTATNEKLFF.

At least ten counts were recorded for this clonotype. The CDR3 region has the DNA TGTGCCAGCAGTGGGGGGACAGGGGGTTATGGGGCCAACGTCCTGACTTTC. Residues: CASSGGTGGYGANVLTF. The chain links TRBV6-5 to TRBJ2-6, with 11 positions matching TRBD1. The length of the CDR3 is 17 residues. Germline V gives CDR1 MNHEY, CDR2 SVGAGI. Germline trimming cut 5 bases from V and 3 bases from J; bases unmatched to any gene: 6.

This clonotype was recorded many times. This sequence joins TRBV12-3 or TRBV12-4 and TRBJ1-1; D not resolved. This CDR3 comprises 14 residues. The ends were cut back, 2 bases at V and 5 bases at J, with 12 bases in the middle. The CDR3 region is CASSLSLTVTEAFF. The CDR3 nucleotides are TGTGCCAGCAGTTTAAGTCTCACGGTGACTGAAGCTTTCTTT.

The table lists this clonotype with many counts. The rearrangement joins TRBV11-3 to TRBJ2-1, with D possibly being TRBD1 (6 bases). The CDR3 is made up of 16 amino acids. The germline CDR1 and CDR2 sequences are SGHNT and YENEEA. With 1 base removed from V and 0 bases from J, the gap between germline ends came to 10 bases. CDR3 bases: TGTGCCAGCAGCTTAGGTCAGGGGAGCTCCTACAATGAGCAGTTCTTC. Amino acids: CASSLGQGSSYNEQFF.

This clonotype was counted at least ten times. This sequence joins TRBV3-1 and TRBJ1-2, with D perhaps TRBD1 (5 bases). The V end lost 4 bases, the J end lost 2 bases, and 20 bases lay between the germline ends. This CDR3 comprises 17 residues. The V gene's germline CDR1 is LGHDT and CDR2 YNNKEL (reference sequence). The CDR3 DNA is TGTGCCAGCAGCCCATCCTACCGGGACCCTAGGAACTATGGCTACACCTTC. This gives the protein CASSPSYRDPRNYGYTF.

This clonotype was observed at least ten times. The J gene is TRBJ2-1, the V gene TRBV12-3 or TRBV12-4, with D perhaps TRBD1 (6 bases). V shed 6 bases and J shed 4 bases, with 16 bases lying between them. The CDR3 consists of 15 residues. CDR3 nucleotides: TGTGCCAGCAGCTCGACCGGGACAAAATACAATGAGCAGTTCTTC. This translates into CASSSTGTKYNEQFF.

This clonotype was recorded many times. The CDR3 DNA reads TGCAGTGGGGGACTTGGCGGACATACGCAGTATTTT. This codes for CSGGLGGHTQYF. The chain joins TRBV20-1 to TRBJ2-3; D is perhaps TRBD2 (6 bases). Germline V gives CDR1 DFQATT, CDR2 SNEGSKA (reference sequence). Trimming removed 7 bases at V and 7 bases at J, with 15 bases between. CDR3 length: 12 amino acids.

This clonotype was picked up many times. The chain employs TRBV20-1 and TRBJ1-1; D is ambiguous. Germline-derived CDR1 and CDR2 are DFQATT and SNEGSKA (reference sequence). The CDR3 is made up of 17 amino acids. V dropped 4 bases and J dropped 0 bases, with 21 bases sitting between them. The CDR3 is CSATIPKTSLVNTEAFF. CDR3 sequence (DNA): TGCAGTGCTACCATCCCTAAGACGAGCTTGGTGAACACTGAAGCTTTCTTT.

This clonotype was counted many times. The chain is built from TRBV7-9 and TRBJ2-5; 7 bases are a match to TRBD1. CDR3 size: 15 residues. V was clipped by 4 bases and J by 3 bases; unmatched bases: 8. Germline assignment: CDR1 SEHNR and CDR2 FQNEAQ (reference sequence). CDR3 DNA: TGTGCCAGCAGCTCAACTGGGACAGTTGAAGAGACCCAGTACTTC. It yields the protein CASSSTGTVEETQYF. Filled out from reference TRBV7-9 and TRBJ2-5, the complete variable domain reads DTGVSQNPRHKITKRGQNVTFRCDPISEHNRLYWYRQTLGQGPEFLTYFQNEAQLEKSRLLSDRFSAERPKGSFSTLEIQRTEQGDSAMYLCASSSTGTVEETQYFGPGTRLLVL.

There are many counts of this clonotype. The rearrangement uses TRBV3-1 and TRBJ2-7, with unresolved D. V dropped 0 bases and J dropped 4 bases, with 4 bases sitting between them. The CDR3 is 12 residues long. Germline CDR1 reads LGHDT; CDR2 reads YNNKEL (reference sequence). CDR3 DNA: TGTGCCAGCAGCCAAGATCAATACGAGCAGTACTTC. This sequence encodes CASSQDQYEQYF.

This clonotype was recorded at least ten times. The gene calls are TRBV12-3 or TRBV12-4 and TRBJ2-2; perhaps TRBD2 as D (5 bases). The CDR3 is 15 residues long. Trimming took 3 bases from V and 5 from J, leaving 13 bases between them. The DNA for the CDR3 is TGTGCCAGCAGTTTTTCCCCCCTAGCTACCGGGGAGCTGTTTTTT. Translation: CASSFSPLATGELFF.

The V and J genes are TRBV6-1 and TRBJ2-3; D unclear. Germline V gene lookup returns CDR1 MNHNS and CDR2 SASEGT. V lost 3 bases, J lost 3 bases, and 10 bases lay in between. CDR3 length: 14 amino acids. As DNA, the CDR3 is TGTGCCAGCAGTGAGCGAAGGGTGACAGATACGCAGTATTTT. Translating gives CASSERRVTDTQYF.

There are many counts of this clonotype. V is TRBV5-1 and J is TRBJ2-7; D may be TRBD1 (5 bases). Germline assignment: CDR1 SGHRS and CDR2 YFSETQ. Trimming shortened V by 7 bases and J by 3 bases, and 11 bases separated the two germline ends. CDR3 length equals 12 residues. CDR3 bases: TGCGCCAGCCAAGGGGCCCTCTACGAGCAGTACTTC. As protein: CASQGALYEQYF.

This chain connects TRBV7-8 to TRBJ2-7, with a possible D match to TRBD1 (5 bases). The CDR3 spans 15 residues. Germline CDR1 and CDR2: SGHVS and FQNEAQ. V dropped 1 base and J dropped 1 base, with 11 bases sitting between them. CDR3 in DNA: TGTGCCAGCAGCTTAGAACAGGACGGTTCCTACGAGCAGTACTTC. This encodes CASSLEQDGSYEQYF.

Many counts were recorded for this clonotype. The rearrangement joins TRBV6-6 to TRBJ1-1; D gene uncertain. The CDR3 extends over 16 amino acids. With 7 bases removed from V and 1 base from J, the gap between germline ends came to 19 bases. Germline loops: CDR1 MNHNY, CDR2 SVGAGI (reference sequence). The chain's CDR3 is CASTSDPGVKNTEAFF. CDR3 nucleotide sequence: TGTGCCAGCACTTCAGACCCGGGTGTGAAGAACACTGAAGCTTTCTTT.

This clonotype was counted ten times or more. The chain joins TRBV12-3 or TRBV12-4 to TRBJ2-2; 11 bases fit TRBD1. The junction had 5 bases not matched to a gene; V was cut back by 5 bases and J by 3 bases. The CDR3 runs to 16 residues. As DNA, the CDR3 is TGTGCCAGCAGTGGCCGGGACAGGGGGGACACCGGGGAGCTGTTTTTT. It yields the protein CASSGRDRGDTGELFF.

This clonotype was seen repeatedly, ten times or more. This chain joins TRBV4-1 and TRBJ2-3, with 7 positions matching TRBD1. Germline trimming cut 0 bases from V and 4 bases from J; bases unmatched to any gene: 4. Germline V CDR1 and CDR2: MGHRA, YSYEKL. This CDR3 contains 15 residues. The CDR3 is CASSQERGGADTQYF. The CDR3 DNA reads TGCGCCAGCAGCCAAGAAAGAGGGGGCGCAGATACGCAGTATTTT.

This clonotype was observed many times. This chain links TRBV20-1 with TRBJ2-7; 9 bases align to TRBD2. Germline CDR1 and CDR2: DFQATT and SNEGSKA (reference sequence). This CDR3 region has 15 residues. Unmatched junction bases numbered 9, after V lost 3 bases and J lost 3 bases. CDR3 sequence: CSASSPSGMDYEQYF. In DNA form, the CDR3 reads TGCAGTGCTAGCAGCCCTAGCGGGATGGACTACGAGCAGTACTTC.

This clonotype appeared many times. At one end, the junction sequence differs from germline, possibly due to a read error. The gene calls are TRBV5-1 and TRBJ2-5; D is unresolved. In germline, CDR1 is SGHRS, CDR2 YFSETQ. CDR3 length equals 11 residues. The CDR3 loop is CASSSQETQYF. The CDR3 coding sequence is TGTGCCAGCAGCTCACAAGAGACCCAGTACTTC.

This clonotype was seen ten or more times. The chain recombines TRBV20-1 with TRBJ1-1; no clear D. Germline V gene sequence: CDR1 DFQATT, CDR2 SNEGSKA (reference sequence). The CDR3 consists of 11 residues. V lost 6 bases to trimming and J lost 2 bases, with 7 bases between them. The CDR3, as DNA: TGCAGTGCAAAATCAAACACTGAAGCTTTCTTT. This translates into CSAKSNTEAFF.

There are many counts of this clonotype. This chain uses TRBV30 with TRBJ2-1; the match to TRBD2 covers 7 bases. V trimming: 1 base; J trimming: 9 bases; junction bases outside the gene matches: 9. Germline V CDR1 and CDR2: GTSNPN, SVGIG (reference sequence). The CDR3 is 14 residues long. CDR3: CAWSEDSTGGEQFF. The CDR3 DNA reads TGTGCCTGGAGTGAGGACTCCACGGGGGGTGAGCAGTTCTTC. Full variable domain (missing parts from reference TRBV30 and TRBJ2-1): SQTIHQWPATLVQPVGSPLSLECTVEGTSNPNLYWYRQAAGRGLQLLFYSVGIGQISSEVPQNLSASRPQDRQFILSSKKLLLSDSGFYLCAWSEDSTGGEQFFGPGTRLTVL.

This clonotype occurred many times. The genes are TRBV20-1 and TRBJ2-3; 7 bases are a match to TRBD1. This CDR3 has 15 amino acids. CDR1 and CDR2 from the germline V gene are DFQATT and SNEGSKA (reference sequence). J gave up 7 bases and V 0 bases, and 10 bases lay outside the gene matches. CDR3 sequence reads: CSAREGSGGWNTQYF. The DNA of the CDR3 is TGCAGTGCTAGAGAAGGGTCAGGGGGATGGAATACGCAGTATTTT.

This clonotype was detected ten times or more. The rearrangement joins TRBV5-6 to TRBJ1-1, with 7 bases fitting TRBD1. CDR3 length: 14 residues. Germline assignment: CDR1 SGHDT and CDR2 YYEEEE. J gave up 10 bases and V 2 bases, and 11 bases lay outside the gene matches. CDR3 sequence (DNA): TGTGCCAGCAGCTTATCTGACAGGGAATGGGGAGCTTTCTTT. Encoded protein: CASSLSDREWGAFF.

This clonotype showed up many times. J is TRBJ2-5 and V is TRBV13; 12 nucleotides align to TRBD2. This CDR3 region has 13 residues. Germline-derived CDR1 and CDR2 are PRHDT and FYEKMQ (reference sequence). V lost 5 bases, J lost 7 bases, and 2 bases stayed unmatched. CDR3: CASSQTSGGTQYF. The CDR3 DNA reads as TGTGCCAGCAGCCAGACTAGCGGGGGGACCCAGTACTTC.

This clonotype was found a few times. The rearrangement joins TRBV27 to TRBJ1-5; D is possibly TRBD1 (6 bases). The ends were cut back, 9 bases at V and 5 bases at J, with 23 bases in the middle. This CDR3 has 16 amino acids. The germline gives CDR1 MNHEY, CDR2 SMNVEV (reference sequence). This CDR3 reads CASILTHREADQPQHF. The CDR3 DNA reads TGTGCCAGTATACTGACCCACAGGGAAGCAGATCAGCCCCAGCATTTT.

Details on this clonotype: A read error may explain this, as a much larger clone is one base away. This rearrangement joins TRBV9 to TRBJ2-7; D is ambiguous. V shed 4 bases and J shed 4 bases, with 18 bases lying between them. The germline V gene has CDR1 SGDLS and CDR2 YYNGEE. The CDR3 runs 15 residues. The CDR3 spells CASSSRRERAYEQYF. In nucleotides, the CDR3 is TGTGCCAGCAGCTCCCGAAGGGAAAGGGCGTACGAGCAGTACTTC.

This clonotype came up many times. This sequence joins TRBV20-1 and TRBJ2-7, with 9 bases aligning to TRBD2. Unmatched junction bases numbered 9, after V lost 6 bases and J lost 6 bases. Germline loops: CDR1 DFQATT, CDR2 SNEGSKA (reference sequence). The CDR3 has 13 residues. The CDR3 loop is CSATLAGIGEQYF. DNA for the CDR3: TGCAGTGCCACTCTAGCGGGGATTGGCGAGCAGTACTTC.

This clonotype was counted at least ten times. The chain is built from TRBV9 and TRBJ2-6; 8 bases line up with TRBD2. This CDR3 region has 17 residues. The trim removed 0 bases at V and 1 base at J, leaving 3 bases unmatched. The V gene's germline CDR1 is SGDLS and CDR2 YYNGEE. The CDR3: CASSVGSGGSGANVLTF. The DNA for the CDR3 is TGTGCCAGCAGCGTAGGGTCGGGAGGGTCTGGGGCCAACGTCCTGACTTTC. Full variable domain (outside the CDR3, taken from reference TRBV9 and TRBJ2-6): DSGVTQTPKHLITATGQRVTLRCSPRSGDLSVYWYQQSLDQGLQFLIQYYNGEERAKGNILERFSAQQFPDLHSELNLSSLELGDSALYFCASSVGSGGSGANVLTFGAGSRLTVL.

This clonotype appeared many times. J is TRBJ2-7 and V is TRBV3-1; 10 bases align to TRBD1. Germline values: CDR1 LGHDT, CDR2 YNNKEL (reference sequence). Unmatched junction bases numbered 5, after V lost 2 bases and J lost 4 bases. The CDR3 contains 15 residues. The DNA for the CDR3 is TGTGCCAGCAGCCAATCGCCGGGACAGGGGTACGAGCAGTACTTC. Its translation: CASSQSPGQGYEQYF.